These T cell receptor beta chains were read from a single sample in a study of T cell responses to AZD1222 COVID-19 vaccine. The table came from immunoSEQ multiplex PCR; TCRdb's copy has only in-frame clones and leaves some out. Altogether 45,000 or so clones are present, 83% being singletons, with the ten largest covering approximately 52%. The sequenced sample was peripheral blood, obtained on day 0 of AZD1222 vaccination. All receptors derive from an adult in good health. Each CDR3 is given with its conserved first and last residue. The D gene is left open where the match is weak. Rows give clone size only sometimes, using once, few, many, or a class for an expanded clone.

V gene	clone size	J gene	D gene	CDR3 DNA	CDR3 protein
TRBV29-1	.	TRBJ2-4	.	TGCAGCGTTGAAGATGGGGTTCTTTCAAACATTCAGTACTTC	CSVEDGVLSNIQYF
TRBV5-8	.	TRBJ1-6	.	TGTGCCAGCAGCCGGACAGCCAGCTCCTATAATTCACCCCTCCACTTT	CASSRTASSYNSPLHF
TRBV11-3	.	TRBJ2-7	.	TGTGCCAGCAGCCTCTCAGCCGGCGAGCAGTACTTC	CASSLSAGEQYF
TRBV19	.	TRBJ2-1	.	TGTGCCAGTAGTATAAGGGACGGGATATACAATGAGCAGTTCTTC	CASSIRDGIYNEQFF
TRBV18	.	TRBJ2-5	TRBD2	TGTGCCAGCTCACTTAGCGGGGACACGTGGACCCAGTACTTC	CASSLSGDTWTQYF
TRBV2	.	TRBJ2-5	.	TGTGCCAGCAGCGGAAGCGAATTAGAGACCCAGTACTTC	CASSGSELETQYF
TRBV30	.	TRBJ1-3	.	TGTGCCTGGAGTGTATGGGGAGGAAACACCATATATTTT	CAWSVWGGNTIYF
TRBV3-1/TRBV3-2	.	TRBJ2-7	.	TGTGCCAGCAGCCGACAAGGGGGTTCCTACGAGCAGTACTTC	CASSRQGGSYEQYF
TRBV15	.	TRBJ1-5	.	TGTGCCACCAGCAGAGCCTATTCAGGGGATCAGCCCCAGCATTTT	CATSRAYSGDQPQHF
TRBV21-1	few	TRBJ1-5	.	TGTGCCAGATGGGGGGGGGATCAGCCCCAGCATTTT	CARWGGDQPQHF
TRBV15	.	TRBJ2-7	TRBD2	TGTGCCACCAGACCGGGACTAGCGGGGTCTTGGCAGTACTTC	CATRPGLAGSWQYF
TRBV4-1	.	TRBJ2-2	.	TGCGCCAGCAGCCAAGCTTCCAGGGAGCTGTTTTTT	CASSQASRELFF
TRBV5-1	.	TRBJ2-5	TRBD1	TGCGCCAGCAGCTTGGGTTTGGACAGGAACGTGGAGACCCAGTACTTC	CASSLGLDRNVETQYF
TRBV18	.	TRBJ2-7	.	TGTGCCAGCTCACCACGGGACGGTCTCTACGAGCAGTACTTC	CASSPRDGLYEQYF
TRBV15	.	TRBJ1-4	TRBD1	TGTGCCACCAGCGGGACCCGCCTTCGACAGGGAAGGGGGAAAAAACTGTTTTTT	CATSGTRLRQGRGKKLFF
TRBV4-1	.	TRBJ2-5	TRBD2	TGCGCCAGCAGCCTCGCTGCCGGGACTAGCGGATTTCAAGAGACCCAGTACTTC	CASSLAAGTSGFQETQYF
TRBV12-3/TRBV12-4	.	TRBJ1-1	.	TGTGCCAGCAGTTTAAAGGGTGTCACTGAAGCTTTCTTT	CASSLKGVTEAFF
TRBV7-9	.	TRBJ1-6	.	TGTGCCAGCAGCTCGACCGGACAGAATAATTCACCCCTCCACTTT	CASSSTGQNNSPLHF
TRBV19	.	TRBJ1-5	.	TGTGCCAGTAGTATGTTACGTCAGCCCCAGCATTTT	CASSMLRQPQHF
TRBV5-1	.	TRBJ2-1	TRBD2	TGCGCCAGCAGCTTGGGTGGTAGCGGGGGGAGCGAGCAGTTCTTC	CASSLGGSGGSEQFF
TRBV7-9	few	TRBJ2-3	.	TGTGCCAGCAGCTTTCTTACTAGCACAGATACGCAGTATTTT	CASSFLTSTDTQYF
TRBV5-4	.	TRBJ1-4	.	TGTGCCAGCAGCGTTCAGGGGTTAAATGAAAAACTGTTTTTT	CASSVQGLNEKLFF
TRBV10-3	few	TRBJ2-4	.	TGTGCCATCAGTGAGTCCCCCGGGACTCCAAACATTCAGTACTTC	CAISESPGTPNIQYF
TRBV28	few	TRBJ1-4	.	TGTGCCAGCAGGACCGATGGGGGACTTAATGAAAAACTGTTTTTT	CASRTDGGLNEKLFF
TRBV28	once	TRBJ2-7	TRBD1	TGTGCCAGCAGCCCCCCGGGACAGGGGTCCTACGAGCAGTACTTC	CASSPPGQGSYEQYF
TRBV3-1/TRBV3-2	.	TRBJ2-7	.	TGTGCCAGCAGCCCCCTTCGGGGGTTTCCCCCCACCTACGAGCAGTACTTC	CASSPLRGFPPTYEQYF
TRBV19	.	TRBJ2-1	.	TGTGCCAGTAGTCCTCGGGTCGGACAGAATGAGCAGTTCTTC	CASSPRVGQNEQFF
TRBV3-1/TRBV3-2	.	TRBJ2-5	.	TGTGCCAGCAGCCAAATCTTAGGCGGGCCTAGACAAGAGACCCAGTACTTC	CASSQILGGPRQETQYF
TRBV28	.	TRBJ1-2	.	TGTGCCAGCAGCAGGACAGATGGCTACACCTTC	CASSRTDGYTF
TRBV6-5	.	TRBJ2-1	.	TGTGCCAGCAGGCCCCCTGACCCATACTACAATGAGCAGTTCTTC	CASRPPDPYYNEQFF
TRBV9	.	TRBJ1-2	TRBD1	TGTGCCAGCAGCACCGACGGGACAGGGAGGTATGGCTACACCTTC	CASSTDGTGRYGYTF
TRBV5-1	.	TRBJ2-2	.	TGCGCCAGCGGACCCCCGGGGCAGACGAACACCGGGGAGCTGTTTTTT	CASGPPGQTNTGELFF
TRBV28	.	TRBJ2-4	TRBD2	TGTGCCAGCAGTTTACGGGTGGTGGGACTAGCCATAGCCAAAAACATTCAGTACTTC	CASSLRVVGLAIAKNIQYF
TRBV15	.	TRBJ1-5	.	TGTGCCACCAGCGCCGACAGCCCCAATCAGCCCCAGCATTTT	CATSADSPNQPQHF
TRBV6-5	.	TRBJ1-5	TRBD1	TGTGCCAGCAGTTACTCTAGGACAGGGGATCAGCCCCAGCATTTT	CASSYSRTGDQPQHF
TRBV5-1	.	TRBJ2-6	TRBD1	TGCGCCAGCAGCCGACCGGGACAGGGGACTGGGGCCAACGTCCTGACTTTC	CASSRPGQGTGANVLTF
TRBV5-1	once	TRBJ1-1	.	TGCGCCAGCAGCCGCGGGGCCTACGAGACGATGAACACTGAAGCTTTCTTT	CASSRGAYETMNTEAFF
TRBV5-4	.	TRBJ2-2	TRBD2	TGTGCCAGCAGCAAGGGACTAGCGGGGCACAACACCGGGGAGCTGTTTTTT	CASSKGLAGHNTGELFF
TRBV9	few	TRBJ1-3	.	TGTGCCAGCAGCGTTCCGCCTGGAAACACCATATATTTT	CASSVPPGNTIYF
TRBV5-1	once	TRBJ1-4	TRBD1	TGCGCCAGCAGCACGGGACAGGGTGCGAATGAAAAACTGTTTTTT	CASSTGQGANEKLFF
TRBV11-1	.	TRBJ2-7	TRBD1	TGTGCCAGCAGCTTAAACAGGGGGCAATACGAGCAGTACTTC	CASSLNRGQYEQYF
TRBV11-2	.	TRBJ2-3	.	TGTGCCAGCAGCTTAGTCACAGATACGCAGTATTTT	CASSLVTDTQYF
TRBV5-4	few	TRBJ2-1	TRBD2	TGTGCCAGCAGCCAGTCAGCGGGAAGCTCCTACAATGAGCAGTTCTTC	CASSQSAGSSYNEQFF
TRBV7-2	.	TRBJ2-7	TRBD2	TGTGCCACCACAAGCGGGGGGGCGAGTGAGCAGTACTTC	CATTSGGASEQYF
TRBV7-2	.	TRBJ1-3	.	TGTGCCAGCAGCTTAGCCACCGGGGCGCGGGCTGGAAACACCATATATTTT	CASSLATGARAGNTIYF
TRBV11-2	few	TRBJ1-2	.	TGTGCCAGCAGCTTAGGTGACTATGGCTACACCTTC	CASSLGDYGYTF
TRBV10-1	once	TRBJ2-2	.	TGCGCCAGCAGTGAGTGGGCAGAGAACACCGGGGAGCTGTTTTTT	CASSEWAENTGELFF